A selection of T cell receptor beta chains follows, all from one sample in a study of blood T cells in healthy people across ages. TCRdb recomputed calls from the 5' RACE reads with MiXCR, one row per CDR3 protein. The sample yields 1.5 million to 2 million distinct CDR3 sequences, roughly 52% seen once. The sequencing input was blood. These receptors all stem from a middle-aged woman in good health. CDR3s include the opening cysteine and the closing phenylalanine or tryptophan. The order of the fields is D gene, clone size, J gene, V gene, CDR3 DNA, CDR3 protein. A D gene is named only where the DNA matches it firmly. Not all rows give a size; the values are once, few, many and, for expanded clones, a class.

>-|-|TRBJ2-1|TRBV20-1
TGCAGTGCTAGAGATGATGACAAAGGCAATGAGCAGTTCTTC
CSARDDDKGNEQFF
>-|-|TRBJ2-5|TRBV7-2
TGTGCCAGCAGCTTAGGCGGGCTTCTAGGGTCCCCCCAAGAGACCCAGTACTTC
CASSLGGLLGSPQETQYF
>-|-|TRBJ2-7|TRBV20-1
TGCAGTGCTAGAGATCAAGGGGGAGGACCCTACGAGCAGTACTTC
CSARDQGGGPYEQYF
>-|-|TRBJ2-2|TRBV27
TGTGCCAGCAGCTCAACCACCGGGGAGCTGTTTTTT
CASSSTTGELFF
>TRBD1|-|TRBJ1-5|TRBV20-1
TGCAGTGCTAGAGGCTTATGGGGACAGGGTCCGTATCAGCCCCAGCATTTT
CSARGLWGQGPYQPQHF
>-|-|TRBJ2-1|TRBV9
TGTGCCAGCAGCGTAGTTGAGGGTGAGCAGTTCTTC
CASSVVEGEQFF
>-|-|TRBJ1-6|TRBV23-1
TGCGCCAGCAGTTTGAGGAGGACGCTGAATTCACCCCTCCACTTT
CASSLRRTLNSPLHF
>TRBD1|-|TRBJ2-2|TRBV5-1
TGCGCCAGCAGCTTTAGACAGGGGCCCACCGGGGAGCTGTTTTTT
CASSFRQGPTGELFF
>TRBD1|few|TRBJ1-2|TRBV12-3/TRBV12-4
TGTGCCAGCAGTCCGAGACAGGGTGAAGGCTACACCTTC
CASSPRQGEGYTF
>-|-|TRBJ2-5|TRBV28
TGTGCCAGCAGTTTCGCGGAAAAAGAGACCCAGTACTTC
CASSFAEKETQYF
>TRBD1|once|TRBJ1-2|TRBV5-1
TGCGCCAGCAGCTTGGTAGGGCTCACAGGGGCCTATGGCTACACCTTC
CASSLVGLTGAYGYTF
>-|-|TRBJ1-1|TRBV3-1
TGTGCCACGGGTTCGGGGAACACTGAAGCTTTCTTT
CATGSGNTEAFF
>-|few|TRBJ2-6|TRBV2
TGTGCCAGCAGTTCCGGGGCCCAGTCTCTGGATGGGGCCAACGTCCTGACTTTC
CASSSGAQSLDGANVLTF
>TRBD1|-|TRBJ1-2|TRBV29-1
TGCAGCGTCGTCGGAACAGGGGGCAGCTATGGCTACACCTTC
CSVVGTGGSYGYTF
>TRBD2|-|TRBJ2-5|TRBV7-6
TGTGCCAGCAGCTTCTCTTTGGCGGGGCTAGCGGCCGTAGGGACCCAGTACTTC
CASSFSLAGLAAVGTQYF
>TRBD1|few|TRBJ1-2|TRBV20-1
TGCAGTGCTGTTCCGGGGACAGGGGGCGTTGGTGGCTACACCTTC
CSAVPGTGGVGGYTF
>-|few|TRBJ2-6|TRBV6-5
TGTGCCAGCCTGGGGTTTTCTGGGGCCAACGTCCTGACTTTC
CASLGFSGANVLTF
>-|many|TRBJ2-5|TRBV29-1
TGCAGCGTTGGATTCACAGGGGAGACCCAGTACTTC
CSVGFTGETQYF
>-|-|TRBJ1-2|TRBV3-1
TGTGCCAGCAGCCAAGTAGCGGGGGGCGCGGTCTATGGCTACACCTTC
CASSQVAGGAVYGYTF
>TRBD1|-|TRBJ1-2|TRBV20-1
TGCAGTGCTGAGATCCAGGGACAGCTTTATGGCTACACCTTC
CSAEIQGQLYGYTF
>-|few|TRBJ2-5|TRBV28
TGTGCCAGCAGTTCCCTTTGGCAGGGCGAGGAGACCCAGTACTTC
CASSSLWQGEETQYF
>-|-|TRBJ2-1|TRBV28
TGTGCCAGCAGGGGACGAGTGGCGGGGAATGAGCAGTTCTTC
CASRGRVAGNEQFF
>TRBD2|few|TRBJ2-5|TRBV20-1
TGCAGTGCTAATCGGGGAGCGGGGAATAAAGAGACCCAGTACTTC
CSANRGAGNKETQYF